Below are 15 T cell receptor beta chains sequenced from a single sample in a study of blood T cell repertoires in COVID-19. TCRdb's copy holds only in-frame clones and misses some; the assay was immunoSEQ multiplex PCR. The sample includes hundreds of thousands of clones, more than 85% of them seen just once. Sequenced material: PBMCs or T cells enriched from blood (not recorded which). These receptors were taken from a young woman who had recovered from COVID-19.

J is TRBJ1-4 and V is TRBV19; 11 bases agree with TRBD1. Germline loops: CDR1 LNHDA, CDR2 SQIVND (reference sequence). The CDR3 is 19 residues long. V trimming: 2 bases; J trimming: 6 bases; junction bases outside the gene matches: 14. CDR3 residues: CASSIPGQGAALGDEKLFF. Written as DNA, the CDR3 is TGTGCCAGTAGTATACCTGGACAGGGGGCCGCTTTGGGGGATGAAAAACTGTTTTTT.

The chain uses TRBV5-5 and TRBJ2-7; 7 positions match TRBD1. The V and J ends lost 5 bases and 3 bases, in that order; junction bases with no gene match: 8. The CDR3 is 14 amino acids. The germline V gene encodes CDR1 SGHKS and CDR2 YYEKEE (reference sequence). CDR3 residues: CASRIPGQLYEQYF. The CDR3 bases are TGTGCCAGCAGAATACCGGGACAGCTCTACGAGCAGTACTTC.

The chain has TRBV2 and TRBJ2-1; D ambiguous. The CDR3 runs 17 residues. Per the germline V gene, CDR1 is SNHLY and CDR2 is FYNNEI. Trimming cost V 1 base and J 0 bases, with 13 bases left between them. CDR3 protein: CASSEVEAVSSYNEQFF. CDR3 sequence (DNA): TGTGCCAGCAGTGAAGTCGAGGCGGTGAGCTCCTACAATGAGCAGTTCTTC. Drawing the rest from reference TRBV2 and TRBJ2-1, the complete variable domain is EPEVTQTPSHQVTQMGQEVILRCVPISNHLYFYWYRQILGQKVEFLVSFYNNEISEKSEIFDDQFSVERPDGSNFTLKIRSTKLEDSAMYFCASSEVEAVSSYNEQFFGPGTRLTVL.

The sample holds one count of this clone. V usage is TRBV2 and J usage is TRBJ1-3; D is ambiguous. CDR1 is SNHLY and CDR2 is FYNNEI in the germline V gene. CDR3 length: 14 residues. Between the trimmed V and J ends, which lost 2 bases and 0 bases, there was a span of 5 bases. CDR3 sequence (DNA): TGTGCCAGCAGTGAATCTAGCTCTGGAAACACCATATATTTT. As protein: CASSESSSGNTIYF.

Only one count was recorded for this clone. The genes are TRBV6-2 or TRBV6-3 and TRBJ1-5; a possible D gene is TRBD1 (5 bases). The CDR3 runs 13 residues. The V and J ends lost 5 bases and 5 bases respectively, with 10 bases between them. Germline assignment: CDR1 MNHEY and CDR2 SVGEGT. This CDR3 is CASSSGGYQPQHF. Here the CDR3 DNA reads TGTGCCAGCAGTAGCGGGGGTTATCAGCCCCAGCATTTT.

CDR3 DNA: TGTGCTAGTGCCCCCGTCACAGATACGCAGTATTTT. It translates to CASAPVTDTQYF. The chain couples TRBV12-5 to TRBJ2-3; D call uncertain. With 7 bases removed from V and 2 bases from J, the gap between germline ends came to 7 bases. This CDR3 is built from 12 residues. CDR1 and CDR2 from the germline V gene are LGHNT and FRNRAP.

The chain couples TRBV4-1 to TRBJ2-7, with D unresolved. The V and J ends lost 8 bases and 2 bases respectively, with 10 bases between them. Germline values: CDR1 MGHRA, CDR2 YSYEKL. CDR3 size: 12 residues. CDR3 DNA: TGCGCCAGCTTCTTAGAGGCCTACGAGCAGTACTTC. Its protein is CASFLEAYEQYF.

The chain has TRBV19 and TRBJ2-3; 8 bases fit TRBD2. This CDR3 is built from 14 residues. V trimming: 5 bases; J trimming: 5 bases; junction bases outside the gene matches: 6. Germline V gives CDR1 LNHDA, CDR2 SQIVND (reference sequence). CDR3 DNA sequence: TGTGCCAGTAGTCTCAACGGGGGGGGAGATACGCAGTATTTT. This encodes CASSLNGGGDTQYF.

This sequence joins TRBV6-4 and TRBJ2-6, with TRBD2 matching over 12 bases. Per the germline V gene, CDR1 is MRHNA and CDR2 is SNTAGT. J gave up 1 base and V 2 bases, and 0 bases lay outside the gene matches. The CDR3 has 17 amino acids. CDR3 in DNA: TGTGCCAGCAGTGACGGGACTAGCGGGTCTGGGGCCAACGTCCTGACTTTC. It is translated as CASSDGTSGSGANVLTF.

The gene calls are TRBV11-3 and TRBJ2-1; 10 positions agree with TRBD1. The ends lost 4 bases at V and 4 bases at J; junction bases unmatched: 4. The CDR3 consists of 15 residues. Germline assignment: CDR1 SGHNT and CDR2 YENEEA. The CDR3 region is CASSSGQGNYNEQFF. For the CDR3, the DNA is TGTGCCAGCAGCTCGGGACAGGGGAATTACAATGAGCAGTTCTTC.

The gene calls are TRBV28 and TRBJ1-2, with TRBD1 matching over 7 bases. V dropped 5 bases and J dropped 7; count of bases not matched to a gene: 13. The CDR3 is made up of 15 amino acids. Germline CDR1 reads MDHEN; CDR2 reads SYDVKM. The CDR3 nucleotides are TGTGCCAGCAGTCTCCCGATGGGGCAGGGGGGTGGCTACACCTTC. Amino acids: CASSLPMGQGGGYTF.

The chain employs TRBV24-1 and TRBJ2-3; weak D call: TRBD2 (6 bases). The CDR3 is made up of 15 amino acids. Germline-derived CDR1 and CDR2 are KGHDR and SFDVKD. V gave up 4 bases and J gave up 2 bases, with 12 bases separating them. The CDR3 DNA follows: TGTGCCACCAGTGACCCGCGGGGTGTCACAGATACGCAGTATTTT. It specifies CATSDPRGVTDTQYF.

This chain joins TRBV19 and TRBJ1-6; the match to TRBD1 covers 12 bases. Trimming cost V 5 bases and J 2 bases; bases outside gene matches: 1. The CDR3 length is 16 residues. The germline gives CDR1 LNHDA, CDR2 SQIVND (reference sequence). As DNA, the CDR3 is TGTGCCAGTAGTGGGACAGGGGGCCCCTATAATTCACCCCTCCACTTT. Its translation is CASSGTGGPYNSPLHF.

The gene calls are TRBV19 and TRBJ1-5, with TRBD1 identical over 8 bases. Losses at the gene ends were 3 bases for V and 5 bases for J; bases not matched to a gene: 6. Germline CDR1 reads LNHDA; CDR2 reads SQIVND (reference sequence). The CDR3 is 15 amino acids. The CDR3 here is CASSMGQGAYQPQHF. Here the CDR3 DNA reads TGTGCCAGTAGTATGGGGCAGGGGGCTTATCAGCCCCAGCATTTT. The full variable domain, rest sourced from reference TRBV19 and TRBJ1-5, is DGGITQSPKYLFRKEGQNVTLSCEQNLNHDAMYWYRQDPGQGLRLIYYSQIVNDFQKGDIAEGYSVSREKKESFPLTVTSAQKNPTAFYLCASSMGQGAYQPQHFGDGTRLSIL.

The rearrangement joins TRBV6-1 to TRBJ1-1; no reliable D call. The V gene's germline CDR1 is MNHNS and CDR2 SASEGT. The CDR3 contains 14 residues. The V end lost 1 base, the J end lost 8 bases, and 14 bases lay between the germline ends. CDR3 DNA sequence: TGTGCCAGCAGTGAAGGAGGGCTTGCTCAAGAAGCTTTCTTT. Protein: CASSEGGLAQEAFF.